These 9 T cell receptor beta chains originate from one sample sequenced in a study of T cells in Graves' hyperthyroidism and ophthalmopathy. It was RNA transcripts that yielded the amplified TCR beta CDR3 regions. An initial round of RT-PCR targeting the TCR CDR3 relied on the HTBI primer set. TCRdb passed the multiplex PCR reads through MiXCR, listing each CDR3 protein once. This table holds about 500,000 distinct CDR3 sequences, roughly 14% found once. Input material: blood. Receptors were obtained from a woman younger than 30 with Graves' hyperthyroidism.

Worth noting for this clonotype: This may be a read error: a much more frequent sequence differs by one nucleotide. This chain joins TRBV11-1 and TRBJ2-5, with D possibly called TRBD1 or TRBD2 (6 bases each). Germline CDR1 reads SGHAT; CDR2 reads FQDESV (reference sequence). CDR3 length equals 14 residues. The CDR3, as DNA: TGTGCCGGCAGCACCGAGGGGGGCGGGGAGACCCAGTACTTC. Amino acid sequence: CAGSTEGGGETQYF.

V is TRBV29-1 and J is TRBJ1-1; D possibly corresponds to TRBD1 (6 bases). V was shortened by 7 bases and J by 5 bases, with 23 bases between the two germline ends. CDR1 is SQVTM and CDR2 is ANQGSEA in the germline V gene. The CDR3 extends over 15 amino acids. CDR3 sequence reads: CSAGAGEGASTEAFF. CDR3 coding DNA: TGCAGCGCAGGGGCTGGGGAAGGGGCGAGTACTGAAGCTTTCTTT.

This rearrangement joins TRBV19 to TRBJ2-1; D perhaps matches TRBD2 (7 bases). V was clipped by 6 bases and J by 7 bases, with 22 bases between them. This CDR3 spans 16 amino acids. Germline V gene data show CDR1 as LNHDA and CDR2 as SQIVND (reference sequence). The CDR3 here is CASRVPGGAPLNEQFF. CDR3 coding DNA: TGTGCCAGTAGGGTCCCTGGGGGGGCCCCATTAAATGAGCAGTTCTTC.

This chain joins TRBV7-6 and TRBJ2-1; the D gene is possibly TRBD2 (6 bases). Germline V CDR1 and CDR2: SGHVS, FNYEAQ. CDR3 length: 15 amino acids. Trimming took off 5 bases at V and 5 bases at J, with 16 bases between the two ends. Written as DNA, the CDR3 is TGTGCCAGCAGCCCGGTCCTGGAGGGGAACAATGAGCAGTTCTTC. It encodes CASSPVLEGNNEQFF.

This clonotype was picked up many times. The rearrangement uses TRBV7-9 and TRBJ2-1; weak D call: TRBD2 (6 bases). The CDR3 is made up of 16 amino acids. Trimming left V 5 bases short and J 8 bases short, with 22 bases between. Germline CDR1 SEHNR, CDR2 FQNEAQ (reference sequence). CDR3 amino acids: CASSPGESNYVDEQFF. CDR3 bases: TGTGCCAGCAGCCCGGGAGAGTCGAACTATGTTGATGAGCAGTTCTTC.

This clonotype was detected many times. The gene calls are TRBV10-3 and TRBJ1-5, with 10 bases lining up with TRBD1. J lost 2 bases, V lost 7 bases, and 8 bases had no gene match. There are 16 residues in the CDR3. CDR1 is ENHRY and CDR2 is SYGVKD in the germline V gene. As DNA, the CDR3 is TGTGCCATCAACTCGGGACAGGGGTATGGCAATCAGCCCCAGCATTTT. This sequence encodes CAINSGQGYGNQPQHF.

In this sample, this clonotype turned up a few times. The gene calls are TRBV29-1 and TRBJ1-1; D is unresolved. Trimming cost V 7 bases and J 4 bases, with 19 bases left between them. Germline loops: CDR1 SQVTM, CDR2 ANQGSEA. This CDR3 is 14 amino acids long. CDR3 sequence: CSAERPLRTTEAFF. CDR3 nucleotides: TGCAGCGCCGAGCGTCCCCTCCGGACCACTGAAGCTTTCTTT.

This clonotype was seen many times. The chain carries TRBV30 and TRBJ2-6; 7 nucleotides match TRBD1. Germline lookup yields CDR1 GTSNPN and CDR2 SVGIG (reference sequence). The J segment lost 2 bases and the V segment lost 5 bases, leaving 9 bases of the junction unmatched. This CDR3 contains 16 residues. Here the CDR3 reads CAWDPTGVAGANVLTF. The CDR3 coding sequence is TGTGCCTGGGACCCCACAGGGGTTGCTGGGGCCAACGTCCTGACTTTC.

J is TRBJ2-3 and V is TRBV24-1; 7 bases are shared with TRBD2. CDR3 size: 15 residues. CDR1 KGHDR and CDR2 SFDVKD come from the germline V gene. After removal of 3 bases from V and 1 base from J, the junction contained 3 bases not matched to a gene. The CDR3 spells CATSDSGIRTDTQYF. CDR3 DNA: TGTGCCACCAGTGATAGCGGGATCCGCACAGATACGCAGTATTTT.